This entry lists 32 T cell receptor beta chains sequenced from one sample in a study of T cells in Graves' hyperthyroidism and ophthalmopathy. The CDR3 regions of TCR beta were amplified from RNA transcripts. HTBI primers were employed in a first-round RT-PCR of the TCR CDR3. TCRdb recomputed calls from the multiplex PCR reads with MiXCR, one row per CDR3 protein. The table includes fewer than 650,000 distinct CDR3 sequences, approximately 15% detected once. The specimen was blood. These receptor sequences come from a middle-aged woman with Graves' ophthalmopathy.

Worth noting for this clonotype: The missing conserved phenylalanine or tryptophan at the end of this CDR3 makes a read error likely. J is TRBJ2-2 and V is TRBV2; D gene uncertain. The CDR3 length is 14 residues. Trimming pared 7 bases from V and 4 bases from J, leaving 13 bases between. The germline V gene encodes CDR1 SNHLY and CDR2 FYNNEI. The CDR3 region is CASKVGLSTGELFL. As DNA, the CDR3 is TGTGCCAGCAAGGTTGGGCTAAGCACCGGGGAGCTGTTTCTT.

This clonotype was picked up a small number of times. This chain uses TRBV6-1 with TRBJ1-2; possible D gene TRBD1, 5 bases. CDR1 and CDR2 (germline): MNHNS, SASEGT. The CDR3 consists of 15 residues. The V end was cut by 3 bases, the J end by 2 bases, with 13 bases between. In DNA, the CDR3 is TGTGCCAGCAGTGAGTGGGGACCTTTGAACTATGGCTACACCTTC. Its translation is CASSEWGPLNYGYTF.

This clonotype was detected many times. The rearrangement joins TRBV28 to TRBJ2-7; possibly TRBD1 for D (5 bases). V lost 5 bases, J lost 3 bases, and 20 bases lay in between. Germline CDR1 reads MDHEN; CDR2 reads SYDVKM. The CDR3 is 16 residues long. CDR3 DNA sequence: TGTGCCAGCAGTACGCCCGTAAGGGGCGACGGCTACGAGCAGTACTTC. Protein sequence: CASSTPVRGDGYEQYF.

This clonotype was picked up many times. V gene TRBV15 combines with J gene TRBJ2-5; the match to TRBD2 covers 9 bases. Germline V gives CDR1 LNHNV, CDR2 YYDKDF (reference sequence). V was pared by 0 bases and J by 7 bases, with 9 bases of the junction left unmatched. The CDR3 is made up of 16 amino acids. The CDR3 DNA reads TGTGCCACCAGCAGAGATCCGGGCGGGGGGGGAGCGACCCAGTACTTC. This sequence encodes CATSRDPGGGGATQYF.

This clonotype was counted ten times or more. The rearrangement joins TRBV12-3 or TRBV12-4 to TRBJ2-5, with 13 bases aligning to TRBD2. With V trimmed by 7 bases and J by 5 bases, 10 bases remained unmatched. The CDR3 consists of 16 residues. The CDR3 protein is CASTLGLAGAGETQYF. DNA of the CDR3: TGTGCCAGCACCCTTGGACTAGCGGGAGCGGGTGAGACCCAGTACTTC.

This clonotype showed up many times. The V call is TRBV30, the J call TRBJ2-5, with D perhaps TRBD2 (5 bases). V lost 5 bases to trimming and J lost 1 base, with 11 bases between them. The germline V gene has CDR1 GTSNPN and CDR2 SVGIG (reference sequence). The CDR3 is 13 residues long. The CDR3 region has the DNA TGTGCCTGGGCTTCGGGGTTCCAAGAGACCCAGTACTTC. It translates to CAWASGFQETQYF. Filled out from reference TRBV30 and TRBJ2-5, the complete variable domain reads SQTIHQWPATLVQPVGSPLSLECTVEGTSNPNLYWYRQAAGRGLQLLFYSVGIGQISSEVPQNLSASRPQDRQFILSSKKLLLSDSGFYLCAWASGFQETQYFGPGTRLLVL.

This clonotype was picked up many times. This chain joins TRBV3-1 and TRBJ1-2; D ambiguous. From germline, CDR1 is LGHDT and CDR2 YNNKEL (reference sequence). The CDR3 has 12 residues. V was shortened by 4 bases and J by 9 bases, with 12 bases between the two germline ends. The CDR3 region is CASSLEKGSYTF. In DNA, the CDR3 is TGTGCCAGCAGCCTCGAAAAAGGAAGCTACACCTTC.

This clonotype was recorded many times. The chain combines TRBV27 with TRBJ1-2; 8 positions agree with TRBD1. V was pared by 8 bases and J by 8 bases, with 10 bases of the junction left unmatched. CDR3 size: 13 residues. The germline gives CDR1 MNHEY, CDR2 SMNVEV (reference sequence). The CDR3 DNA reads TGTGCCAGCCAGGGGGCAGAGGGATACGGCTACACCTTC. Protein product: CASQGAEGYGYTF.

This clonotype has at least ten counts. The chain combines TRBV6-2 or TRBV6-3 with TRBJ1-5; the D gene is possibly TRBD1 (6 bases). Germline-derived CDR1 and CDR2 are MNHEY and SVGEGT. V lost 6 bases to trimming and J lost 6 bases, with 15 bases between them. The CDR3 runs to 14 residues. The CDR3: CASRGGGSGQPQHF. The CDR3 region has the DNA TGTGCCAGCAGGGGTGGGGGCTCGGGTCAGCCCCAGCATTTT.

This clonotype was counted many times. The V gene is TRBV20-1, the J gene TRBJ2-5; D might be TRBD2 (5 bases). This CDR3 spans 14 amino acids. Trimming shortened V by 0 bases and J by 5 bases, and 13 bases separated the two germline ends. Germline V gene data show CDR1 as DFQATT and CDR2 as SNEGSKA (reference sequence). The CDR3 here is CSARDFTSLETQYF. The CDR3 bases are TGCAGTGCTAGAGATTTCACTAGTTTGGAGACCCAGTACTTC.

This clonotype was found many times. V gene TRBV6-5 combines with J gene TRBJ1-2, with a possible D match to TRBD1 (6 bases). V was pared by 4 bases and J by 8 bases, with 14 bases between. This CDR3 is 13 amino acids long. Germline V gene sequence: CDR1 MNHEY, CDR2 SVGAGI. As DNA, the CDR3 is TGTGCCAGCAGTTTGACAGGTTTTTACGGCTACACCTTC. This encodes CASSLTGFYGYTF.

The table lists this clonotype with many counts. V gene TRBV20-1 combines with J gene TRBJ2-7, with 15 nucleotides matching TRBD2. Per germline, CDR1 DFQATT and CDR2 SNEGSKA (reference sequence). CDR3 length: 16 residues. J lost 5 bases, V lost 1 base, and 6 bases had no gene match. The CDR3 protein is CSARGTSGRAGNEQYF. Here the CDR3 DNA reads TGCAGTGCTAGAGGGACTAGCGGGAGGGCGGGAAACGAGCAGTACTTC.

This clonotype was seen at least ten times. The gene calls are TRBV19 and TRBJ1-5; D uncertain. V lost 7 bases, J lost 1 base, and 14 bases lay in between. Germline V gene data show CDR1 as LNHDA and CDR2 as SQIVND (reference sequence). CDR3 length: 15 residues. The CDR3: CASTWEFPSNQPQHF. The DNA of the CDR3 is TGTGCCAGTACATGGGAATTCCCAAGCAATCAGCCCCAGCATTTT.

This clonotype came up many times. The chain joins TRBV6-1 to TRBJ1-2; no reliable D call. V was trimmed by 1 base and J by 4 bases, leaving 13 bases between them. Germline CDR1 and CDR2: MNHNS and SASEGT. The CDR3 contains 15 residues. The DNA of the CDR3 is TGTGCCAGCAGTGAAGGTTTAGTAGGAGTCTATGGCTACACCTTC. This translates into CASSEGLVGVYGYTF.

This rearrangement joins TRBV5-5 to TRBJ1-1; D gene unclear. V lost 5 bases and J lost 2, with 13 bases in between. The CDR3 is made up of 14 amino acids. Looked up from germline, CDR1 is SGHKS and CDR2 is YYEKEE (reference sequence). For the CDR3, the DNA is TGTGCCAGCAGGCCCGGTTCTGTAAACACTGAAGCTTTCTTT. Translated, it gives CASRPGSVNTEAFF. The complete variable domain, with remaining parts taken from reference TRBV5-5 and TRBJ1-1, reads DAGVTQSPTHLIKTRGQQVTLRCSPISGHKSVSWYQQVLGQGPQFIFQYYEKEERGRGNFPDRFSARQFPNYSSELNVNALLLGDSALYLCASRPGSVNTEAFFGQGTRLTVV.

At least ten counts were recorded for this clonotype. This chain uses TRBV12-5 with TRBJ2-7, with 9 bases aligning to TRBD1. Germline CDR1 reads LGHNT; CDR2 reads FRNRAP. This CDR3 comprises 16 residues. V lost 1 base and J lost 0; bases outside the gene matches: 4. CDR3 in amino acids: CASGLDPGQGSYEQYF. The DNA for the CDR3 is TGTGCTAGTGGTTTGGATCCGGGACAGGGCTCCTACGAGCAGTACTTC.

This clonotype was found a few times. The V and J genes are TRBV5-1 and TRBJ1-5; the D gene is possibly TRBD1 (5 bases). CDR3 length equals 17 residues. Trimming left V 4 bases short and J 2 bases short, with 19 bases between. Looked up from germline, CDR1 is SGHRS and CDR2 is YFSETQ. In DNA form, the CDR3 reads TGCGCCAGCAGCCCGGGGGATAAGACCACCGGCAATCAGCCCCAGCATTTT. Amino acids: CASSPGDKTTGNQPQHF.

This clonotype has a count of ten or more. This sequence joins TRBV28 and TRBJ2-5; D is unclear. CDR1 is MDHEN, CDR2 SYDVKM, per germline. CDR3 size: 15 residues. With 2 bases removed from V and 1 base from J, the gap between germline ends came to 11 bases. This CDR3 reads CASSLRQPSQETQYF. In DNA, the CDR3 is TGTGCCAGCAGTTTACGGCAACCGAGCCAAGAGACCCAGTACTTC.

The chain links TRBV7-2 to TRBJ2-7; D is perhaps TRBD2 (5 bases). Germline values: CDR1 SGHTA, CDR2 FQGNSA. Trimming left V 1 base short and J 9 bases short, with 7 bases between. This CDR3 region has 11 residues. CDR3 nucleotides: TGTGCCAGCAGCTTAGGCGGGCCGCAGTACTTC. Its protein is CASSLGGPQYF.

This clonotype was recorded a few times. The rearrangement links TRBV4-1 to TRBJ2-7; no definite D call. The V gene's germline CDR1 is MGHRA and CDR2 YSYEKL. The V end lost 0 bases, the J end lost 7 bases, and 10 bases lay between the germline ends. The CDR3 sequence is 13 residues long. The CDR3 sequence: CASSQDQAGEQYF. CDR3 DNA sequence: TGCGCCAGCAGCCAAGATCAGGCTGGAGAGCAGTACTTC.

This clonotype was observed at least ten times. The rearrangement joins TRBV4-1 to TRBJ1-5; tentative D call: TRBD1 (5 bases). The length of the CDR3 is 13 residues. Germline V gene lookup returns CDR1 MGHRA and CDR2 YSYEKL. V dropped 0 bases and J dropped 5 bases, with 5 bases sitting between them. The chain's CDR3 is CASSQEGDQPQHF. In nucleotides, the CDR3 is TGCGCCAGCAGCCAAGAGGGGGATCAGCCCCAGCATTTT.

There are many counts of this clonotype. The genes are TRBV7-2 and TRBJ1-3; D is perhaps TRBD1 (5 bases). Germline V lookup: CDR1 SGHTA, CDR2 FQGNSA. V dropped 5 bases and J dropped 1 base, with 9 bases sitting between them. There are 14 residues in the CDR3. The CDR3 region has the DNA TGTGCCAGCAGCATTGGGGGGTCTGGAAACACCATATATTTT. It yields the protein CASSIGGSGNTIYF.

This clonotype was counted many times. One end of the junction varies from germline; a read error may be responsible. The chain recombines TRBV12-3 or TRBV12-4 with TRBJ2-2; TRBD2 matches at 9 bases. The CDR3 sequence is 15 residues long. CDR3 amino acids: CASSVAGAGTGELFF. CDR3 nucleotides: TGTGCCAGCAGTGTAGCGGGAGCGGGCACCGGGGAGCTGTTTTTT.

This clonotype was picked up many times. The chain links TRBV6-1 to TRBJ1-2; no reliable D call. Germline CDR1 reads MNHNS; CDR2 reads SASEGT. The CDR3 consists of 15 residues. With 7 bases removed from V and 1 base from J, the gap between germline ends came to 16 bases. CDR3 loop: CASNPWLGDNYGYTF. The CDR3 region has the DNA TGTGCCAGCAATCCGTGGCTTGGGGATAACTATGGCTACACCTTC.

This clonotype occurred many times. The chain has TRBV27 and TRBJ1-2; perhaps TRBD1 as D (5 bases). The CDR3 contains 16 residues. Germline V lookup: CDR1 MNHEY, CDR2 SMNVEV (reference sequence). V was cut by 1 base and J by 4 bases, with 16 bases left in between. The CDR3 sequence is CASSLYIQGGPYGYTF. The CDR3, as DNA: TGTGCCAGCAGTTTATATATCCAGGGAGGACCCTATGGCTACACCTTC.

This clonotype was recorded many times. The chain joins TRBV7-2 to TRBJ2-2; D is possibly TRBD1 (6 bases). This CDR3 region has 15 residues. V shed 3 bases and J shed 0 bases, with 8 bases lying between them. Germline CDR1 and CDR2: SGHTA and FQGNSA. The CDR3 DNA reads as TGTGCCAGCAGCTTGAGGGGGACGAACACCGGGGAGCTGTTTTTT. It codes for CASSLRGTNTGELFF.

This clonotype was recorded at least ten times. The chain employs TRBV28 and TRBJ1-6; no clear D. V was shortened by 3 bases and J by 8 bases, with 11 bases between the two germline ends. Germline CDR1 is MDHEN and CDR2 is SYDVKM. The CDR3 sequence is 14 residues long. The CDR3 DNA reads as TGTGCCAGCAGTTTGGCCGGCAGTTATTCACCCCTCCACTTT. This codes for CASSLAGSYSPLHF.

This clonotype showed up just a few times. The J gene is TRBJ1-1, the V gene TRBV4-3; weak D call: TRBD1 (5 bases). Germline V gene sequence: CDR1 LGHNA, CDR2 YSLEER. The CDR3 extends over 15 amino acids. V was pared by 5 bases and J by 2 bases, with 15 bases between. CDR3 coding DNA: TGCGCCAGCAGCGTGGGGGTAGGGGCTAACACTGAAGCTTTCTTT. This codes for CASSVGVGANTEAFF.

This clonotype was picked up many times. V and J are TRBV6-5 and TRBJ1-2; perhaps TRBD1 as D (5 bases). Germline CDR1 is MNHEY and CDR2 is SVGAGI. Trimming shortened V by 6 bases and J by 6 bases, and 14 bases separated the two germline ends. There are 13 residues in the CDR3. The CDR3 region is CASSLHVGDGYTF. The CDR3 coding sequence is TGTGCCAGCAGCCTCCACGTAGGGGATGGCTACACCTTC.

About this clonotype: One base away lies a much larger clone, so this may be a sequencing read error. The V gene is TRBV10-3, the J gene TRBJ2-7, with TRBD1 identical over 11 bases. The length of the CDR3 is 13 residues. The V segment lost 6 bases and the J segment 5 bases; nucleotides outside the gene matches: 3. CDR1 is ENHRY, CDR2 SYGVKD, per germline. The CDR3 loop is CAISGQGAHEQYF. The CDR3 coding sequence is TGTGCCATCAGCGGACAGGGGGCCCACGAGCAGTACTTC.

In this sample, this clonotype turned up a few times. V is TRBV20-1 and J is TRBJ1-1; 8 nucleotides line up with TRBD1. In germline, CDR1 is DFQATT, CDR2 SNEGSKA (reference sequence). This CDR3 spans 15 amino acids. With 6 bases clipped from V and 0 bases from J, the junction kept 9 bases outside the gene matches. The CDR3 loop is CSAPGQGVMNTEAFF. As DNA, the CDR3 is TGCAGTGCACCCGGACAGGGAGTGATGAACACTGAAGCTTTCTTT.

About this clonotype itself: A read error may be the cause here, since a much bigger clone is one base away. The chain links TRBV6-2 or TRBV6-3 to TRBJ2-7, with D uncertain. Trimming took 7 bases from V and 2 from J, leaving 18 bases between them. The CDR3 contains 15 residues. Germline loops: CDR1 MNHEY, CDR2 SVGEGT. The CDR3 DNA reads TGTGCCAGCAATCTCCCGGGTAGGGCCCCCTACGAGCAGTACTTC. It yields the protein CASNLPGRAPYEQYF.